The 7 T cell receptor beta chains given below trace back to one sample, sequenced in a study of T cells in Graves' hyperthyroidism and ophthalmopathy. It was RNA transcripts that yielded the amplified TCR beta CDR3 regions. The study used the HTBI primer set for a first-round RT-PCR of the TCR CDR3. Each CDR3 protein gets one entry after TCRdb re-called the multiplex PCR reads with MiXCR. The sample records about 720,000 distinct CDR3 sequences, around 19% being singletons. The sequenced material came from blood. The receptor set was obtained from a woman aged 50 to 60 with Graves' hyperthyroidism that later progressed to Graves' ophthalmopathy.

The chain links TRBV7-2 to TRBJ1-6; D call uncertain. This CDR3 comprises 17 residues. In germline, CDR1 is SGHTA, CDR2 FQGNSA. The V end lost 4 bases, the J end lost 6 bases, and 19 bases lay between the germline ends. The CDR3, as DNA: TGTGCCAGCAGCTCGTCGGTGGGGTCGGGAGCTAATTCACCCCTCCACTTT. Its translation: CASSSSVGSGANSPLHF.

This clonotype has a count of ten or more. V and J are TRBV20-1 and TRBJ2-1; 11 bases align to TRBD2. With V trimmed by 3 bases and J by 4 bases, 5 bases remained unmatched. Germline-derived CDR1 and CDR2 are DFQATT and SNEGSKA (reference sequence). The CDR3 covers 15 residues. The CDR3 protein is CSASKLAGAYNEQFF. CDR3 bases: TGCAGTGCTAGCAAACTAGCGGGGGCGTACAATGAGCAGTTCTTC.

This clonotype was detected a few times. The chain has TRBV10-1 and TRBJ2-2; possibly TRBD2 for D (6 bases). The V end lost 3 bases, the J end lost 7 bases, and 9 bases lay between the germline ends. Per the germline V gene, CDR1 is WNHNN and CDR2 is SYGVQD (reference sequence). This CDR3 is 13 amino acids long. The CDR3 protein is CASSDSTSGELFF. As DNA, the CDR3 is TGCGCCAGCAGTGATTCGACTAGCGGGGAGCTGTTTTTT.

There are many counts of this clonotype. The V and J genes are TRBV20-1 and TRBJ2-5, with D possibly being TRBD2 (5 bases). CDR1 and CDR2 from the germline V gene are DFQATT and SNEGSKA (reference sequence). The CDR3 loop spans 14 amino acids. The germline V and J ends were trimmed by 1 base and 1 base, with 10 bases remaining between them. CDR3 amino acids: CSARGTLAQETQYF. CDR3 DNA: TGCAGTGCTAGAGGTACCCTAGCCCAAGAGACCCAGTACTTC.

The V and J genes are TRBV27 and TRBJ1-1; the D gene is possibly TRBD1 (5 bases). CDR1 is MNHEY, CDR2 SMNVEV, per germline (reference sequence). The CDR3 has 11 amino acids. Trimming pared 6 bases from V and 11 bases from J, leaving 13 bases between. This CDR3 is CASRYGGMAFF. The CDR3 DNA reads TGTGCCAGCAGATACGGGGGAATGGCTTTCTTT.

Ten or more counts support this clonotype. The V call is TRBV25-1, the J call TRBJ1-1; no reliable D call. The CDR3 loop spans 16 amino acids. Trimming stripped 1 base from V and 1 base from J, with 13 bases between. CDR1 and CDR2 from the germline V gene are MGHDK and SYGVNS. CDR3 DNA sequence: TGTGCCAGCAGTGAATTTGGAAGTGTCAGGAACACTGAAGCTTTCTTT. Protein: CASSEFGSVRNTEAFF.

This clonotype showed up many times. The rearrangement uses TRBV2 and TRBJ1-5; D is possibly TRBD1 (6 bases). V was pared by 3 bases and J by 2 bases, with 20 bases between. In germline, CDR1 is SNHLY, CDR2 FYNNEI. The CDR3 runs to 18 residues. The CDR3 loop is CASSDSFGQLRGNQPQHF. The CDR3 DNA reads TGTGCCAGCAGTGATAGTTTTGGACAGCTAAGGGGCAATCAGCCCCAGCATTTT.